The 14 T cell receptor beta chains in this list originate from one sample, sequenced in a study of blood T cell repertoires in COVID-19. Produced via immunoSEQ multiplex PCR; TCRdb's table is partial and in-frame only. The sample records a few hundred thousand clones, around 89% being singletons. The sample taken for sequencing was PBMCs or T cells enriched from blood (not recorded which). The receptors were gathered from a woman between 18 and 29 years old with acute COVID-19.

This chain joins TRBV30 and TRBJ2-5; the match to TRBD1 covers 7 bases. Germline V lookup: CDR1 GTSNPN, CDR2 SVGIG (reference sequence). The CDR3 has 16 residues. Trimming cost V 4 bases and J 4 bases; bases outside gene matches: 15. The CDR3: CAWTPLPAQGRETQYF. As DNA, the CDR3 is TGTGCCTGGACCCCTCTTCCCGCACAGGGGAGAGAGACCCAGTACTTC.

The chain has TRBV9 and TRBJ2-3, with D perhaps TRBD2 (5 bases). This CDR3 region has 14 residues. V was cut by 1 base and J by 5 bases, with 11 bases left in between. Germline-derived CDR1 and CDR2 are SGDLS and YYNGEE. This chain's CDR3 is CASSVRPGGDTQYF. CDR3 DNA sequence: TGTGCCAGCAGCGTACGCCCCGGAGGAGATACGCAGTATTTT.

The chain couples TRBV28 to TRBJ1-4, with a possible D match to TRBD1 (5 bases). The V and J ends lost 5 bases and 6 bases respectively, with 13 bases between them. The CDR3 loop spans 14 amino acids. Germline V gene data show CDR1 as MDHEN and CDR2 as SYDVKM. DNA for the CDR3: TGTGCCAGCAGTCCCTCGGGGGGGGATGAAAAACTGTTTTTT. This sequence encodes CASSPSGGDEKLFF. The variable domain in full, with the rest retrieved from reference TRBV28 and TRBJ1-4, is DVKVTQSSRYLVKRTGEKVFLECVQDMDHENMFWYRQDPGLGLRLIYFSYDVKMKEKGDIPEGYSVSREKKERFSLILESASTNQTSMYLCASSPSGGDEKLFFGSGTQLSVL.

The CDR3 spells CASSQARGFAYGYTF. DNA of the CDR3: TGTGCCAGCAGCCAAGCCAGGGGGTTTGCCTATGGCTACACCTTC. The J gene is TRBJ1-2, the V gene TRBV14, with TRBD1 identical over 7 bases. With 1 base clipped from V and 4 bases from J, the junction kept 6 bases outside the gene matches. The V gene's germline CDR1 is SGHDN and CDR2 FVKESK. The length of the CDR3 is 15 residues.

This clone occurred once. Other DNA sequences in this sample translate to the same CDR3. V is TRBV29-1 and J is TRBJ1-1; no clear D gene. The V and J ends lost 4 bases and 0 bases respectively, with 9 bases between them. This CDR3 region has 13 residues. The V gene's germline CDR1 is SQVTM and CDR2 ANQGSEA. CDR3 sequence reads: CSVVGLMNTEAFF. CDR3 in DNA: TGCAGCGTTGTTGGCCTTATGAACACTGAAGCTTTCTTT. Looking up the rest from reference TRBV29-1 and TRBJ1-1 gives the full variable domain: SAVISQKPSRDICQRGTSLTIQCQVDSQVTMMFWYRQQPGQSLTLIATANQGSEATYESGFVIDKFPISRPNLTFSTLTVSNMSPEDSSIYLCSVVGLMNTEAFFGQGTRLTVV.

The V call is TRBV28, the J call TRBJ1-2; D is undetermined. The CDR3 has 13 amino acids. Germline V gene data show CDR1 as MDHEN and CDR2 as SYDVKM. V shed 4 bases and J shed 5 bases, with 11 bases lying between them. The DNA of the CDR3 is TGTGCCAGCAGTTCCTCTCTTCCTTATGGCTACACCTTC. Translation: CASSSSLPYGYTF.

The table lists this clone with a count of one. The J gene is TRBJ2-7, the V gene TRBV30; D is possibly TRBD1 (7 bases). Per the germline V gene, CDR1 is GTSNPN and CDR2 is SVGIG (reference sequence). CDR3 size: 15 residues. V was trimmed by 0 bases and J by 2 bases, leaving 14 bases between them. The CDR3 protein is CAWSVGQGGTYEQYF. The CDR3 region has the DNA TGTGCCTGGAGTGTCGGCCAGGGGGGAACCTACGAGCAGTACTTC.

The chain links TRBV24-1 to TRBJ2-1; 9 nucleotides line up with TRBD1. Per germline, CDR1 KGHDR and CDR2 SFDVKD. V shed 4 bases and J 9 bases; nucleotides not matched to a gene: 9. The CDR3 runs 15 residues. CDR3 sequence: CATSDLDRGRGEQFF. The CDR3, as DNA: TGTGCCACCAGTGACCTGGACAGGGGTAGGGGTGAGCAGTTCTTC.

The genes are TRBV27 and TRBJ1-2, with 11 bases aligning to TRBD1. Trimming at V came to 3 bases and at J to 7 bases, leaving 4 bases not matched to a gene. The CDR3 spans 14 residues. CDR1 and CDR2 from the germline V gene are MNHEY and SMNVEV (reference sequence). CDR3 nucleotides: TGTGCCAGCAGTTTCAGGACAGGGGGCTTTGGCTACACCTTC. Translated: CASSFRTGGFGYTF.

The V gene is TRBV6-2 or TRBV6-3, the J gene TRBJ2-1; TRBD2 matches at 10 bases. V was clipped by 6 bases and J by 7 bases; unmatched bases: 9. Looked up from germline, CDR1 is MNHEY and CDR2 is SVGEGT. This CDR3 has 15 residues. In DNA form, the CDR3 reads TGTGCCAGCAGCCTATTGATAGCGGGAGGTAATGAGCAGTTCTTC. Translation gives CASSLLIAGGNEQFF.

The genes are TRBV19 and TRBJ1-1, with TRBD1 identical over 8 bases. J was trimmed by 1 base and V by 5 bases; bases with no gene match: 9. This CDR3 is built from 16 residues. CDR1 and CDR2 from the germline V gene are LNHDA and SQIVND (reference sequence). The CDR3 here is CASSPRTGRWNTEAFF. The CDR3 DNA is TGTGCCAGTAGTCCGCGGACAGGGAGGTGGAACACTGAAGCTTTCTTT. Variable domain in full (rest from reference TRBV19 and TRBJ1-1): DGGITQSPKYLFRKEGQNVTLSCEQNLNHDAMYWYRQDPGQGLRLIYYSQIVNDFQKGDIAEGYSVSREKKESFPLTVTSAQKNPTAFYLCASSPRTGRWNTEAFFGQGTRLTVV.

This clone was seen a few times. The chain joins TRBV19 to TRBJ2-7; 8 bases map to TRBD2. The trim removed 7 bases at V and 4 bases at J, leaving 24 bases unmatched. The germline V gene has CDR1 LNHDA and CDR2 SQIVND (reference sequence). This CDR3 is built from 19 residues. CDR3 loop: CASTPHPRSGRVRGYEQYF. In nucleotides, the CDR3 is TGTGCCAGTACACCACACCCACGCAGCGGGAGAGTTCGGGGGTACGAGCAGTACTTC.

The chain recombines TRBV28 with TRBJ2-3; no firm D call. Germline values: CDR1 MDHEN, CDR2 SYDVKM. The V end lost 5 bases, the J end lost 3 bases, and 12 bases lay between the germline ends. The CDR3 sequence is 14 residues long. The CDR3 loop reads CASSLDDGTDTQYF. CDR3 bases: TGTGCCAGCAGTCTAGATGACGGGACAGATACGCAGTATTTT.

This chain joins TRBV7-9 and TRBJ2-7, with 12 bases identical to TRBD1. CDR1 is SEHNR and CDR2 is FQNEAQ in the germline V gene (reference sequence). This CDR3 is built from 17 residues. V trimming: 3 bases; J trimming: 8 bases; junction bases outside the gene matches: 14. The CDR3 reads CASSFTPGQGAPEKQYF. In DNA form, the CDR3 reads TGTGCCAGCAGCTTTACTCCGGGACAGGGGGCTCCTGAGAAGCAGTACTTC.